These 28 T cell receptor beta chains originate from one sample sequenced in a study of T cells in tuberculosis. Some clones are missing from TCRdb's copy, which holds only in-frame ones; the method was immunoSEQ multiplex PCR. The sample includes some 25,000 clones, about 95% seen only once; the top ten take about 8.6%. The sample was PBMCs. These receptors all come from a donor aged 5 to 30 with latent tuberculosis or without tuberculosis infection.

The CDR3: CASSGQGAGGYTF. CDR3 nucleotide sequence: TGTGCCAGCTCTGGACAGGGGGCGGGTGGCTACACCTTC. The V gene is TRBV2, the J gene TRBJ1-2; 11 bases fit TRBD1. With V trimmed by 8 bases and J by 7 bases, 6 bases remained unmatched. The CDR3 is 13 amino acids. Germline lookup yields CDR1 SNHLY and CDR2 FYNNEI.

The chain links TRBV2 to TRBJ1-1; 8 nucleotides line up with TRBD1. The CDR3 runs 14 residues. CDR1 and CDR2 (germline): SNHLY, FYNNEI. Trimming at V came to 4 bases and at J to 1 base, leaving 2 bases not matched to a gene. DNA for the CDR3: TGTGCCAGCAGTGTAGGACAGGGGAACACTGAAGCTTTCTTT. Translated: CASSVGQGNTEAFF.

A single count supports this clone. The chain joins TRBV30 to TRBJ1-2, with D tentatively TRBD1 (5 bases). Germline CDR1 is GTSNPN and CDR2 is SVGIG (reference sequence). Trimming removed 1 base at V and 8 bases at J, with 8 bases between. The length of the CDR3 is 11 residues. The CDR3 here is CAWSDYRGYTF. The CDR3 DNA is TGTGCCTGGAGTGACTACAGGGGCTACACCTTC.

This chain links TRBV4-2 with TRBJ2-3, with 8 bases lining up with TRBD1. The V gene end was trimmed by 0 bases and the J gene end by 3 bases; junction bases not matched to a gene: 11. CDR1 and CDR2 from the germline V gene are LGHNA and YNFKEQ. CDR3 length: 18 amino acids. The DNA of the CDR3 is TGTGCCAGCAGCCAAGAGACTACCGCGGACAGGGTTACAGATACGCAGTATTTT. Its protein is CASSQETTADRVTDTQYF.

The J gene is TRBJ1-1, the V gene TRBV9; D not resolved. The CDR3 has 13 residues. Between the trimmed V and J ends, which lost 4 bases and 6 bases, there was a span of 13 bases. CDR1 SGDLS and CDR2 YYNGEE come from the germline V gene. The chain's CDR3 is CASSSRHGAEAFF. The CDR3, as DNA: TGTGCCAGCAGCTCGAGACATGGTGCTGAAGCTTTCTTT.

The chain joins TRBV19 to TRBJ2-3; D perhaps matches TRBD1 (5 bases). The length of the CDR3 is 14 residues. V was pared by 3 bases and J by 1 base, with 8 bases between. In germline, CDR1 is LNHDA, CDR2 SQIVND (reference sequence). In DNA, the CDR3 is TGTGCCAGTAGTATCACAGGAGGCACAGATACGCAGTATTTT. This gives the protein CASSITGGTDTQYF.

The V and J genes are TRBV2 and TRBJ2-2; a weak D match, TRBD1 (6 bases). Germline V gene sequence: CDR1 SNHLY, CDR2 FYNNEI. The V end lost 3 bases, the J end lost 1 base, and 9 bases lay between the germline ends. The CDR3 is made up of 15 amino acids. For the CDR3, the DNA is TGTGCCAGCAGTGACAGGGGCGGGAACACCGGGGAGCTGTTTTTT. Protein sequence: CASSDRGGNTGELFF.

V and J are TRBV6-6 and TRBJ1-6; D remains ambiguous. The CDR3 contains 15 residues. The germline V gene encodes CDR1 MNHNY and CDR2 SVGAGI (reference sequence). The V gene lost 2 bases and the J gene lost 6 bases, with 11 bases spanning the gap. CDR3 region: CASSYADPLNSPLHF. Here the CDR3 DNA reads TGTGCCAGCAGTTACGCGGATCCCCTTAATTCACCCCTCCACTTT.

The V and J genes are TRBV29-1 and TRBJ2-7, with TRBD1 identical over 9 bases. This CDR3 is built from 12 residues. V lost 4 bases to trimming and J lost 5 bases; unmatched junction nucleotides: 3. CDR1 and CDR2 (germline): SQVTM, ANQGSEA. The chain's CDR3 is CSVVTGGNEQYV. The CDR3 DNA reads as TGCAGCGTTGTAACAGGGGGCAACGAGCAGTACGTC.

The rearrangement links TRBV5-6 to TRBJ1-6, with no clear D. V lost 0 bases and J 4 bases, leaving 5 bases between the germline ends. The CDR3 covers 14 residues. The V gene's germline CDR1 is SGHDT and CDR2 YYEEEE. CDR3 nucleotides: TGTGCCAGCAGCTTGGAGGAGTATAATTCACCCCTCCACTTT. Residues: CASSLEEYNSPLHF.

This clone showed up just a few times. V usage is TRBV6-1 and J usage is TRBJ1-2; no clear D. V dropped 0 bases and J dropped 4 bases, with 9 bases sitting between them. Per germline, CDR1 MNHNS and CDR2 SASEGT. The CDR3 runs to 14 residues. The CDR3 region has the DNA TGTGCCAGCAGTGAAGCGTCAGGAATCTATGGCTACACCTTC. Encoded protein: CASSEASGIYGYTF.

The count of this clone is one. The chain recombines TRBV5-1 with TRBJ2-1, with 11 bases that match TRBD2. The junction had 8 bases not matched to a gene; V was cut back by 8 bases and J by 7 bases. CDR3 length: 14 residues. Per the germline V gene, CDR1 is SGHRS and CDR2 is YFSETQ. The CDR3 sequence is CASGLAGGQNEQFF. CDR3 nucleotide sequence: TGCGCCAGTGGTTTAGCGGGGGGGCAAAATGAGCAGTTCTTC.

V usage is TRBV7-3 and J usage is TRBJ2-3; D is possibly TRBD2 (7 bases). This CDR3 has 14 residues. Trimming took 3 bases from V and 3 from J, leaving 10 bases between them. Germline-derived CDR1 and CDR2 are SGHTA and FQGTGA. The CDR3 nucleotides are TGTGCCAGCAGCTTCGGGGGGCGGACAGATACGCAGTATTTT. Translation: CASSFGGRTDTQYF. Full variable domain (remainder filled in from reference TRBV7-3 and TRBJ2-3): GAGVSQTPSNKVTEKGKYVELRCDPISGHTALYWYRQSLGQGPEFLIYFQGTGAADDSGLPNDRFFAVRPEGSVSTLKIQRTERGDSAVYLCASSFGGRTDTQYFGPGTRLTVL.

This sequence joins TRBV4-1 and TRBJ1-4; 7 bases fit TRBD1. The trim removed 7 bases at V and 5 bases at J, leaving 13 bases unmatched. CDR3 length equals 16 residues. CDR1 MGHRA and CDR2 YSYEKL come from the germline V gene. This CDR3 reads CASIELYRGRNEKLFF. CDR3 bases: TGCGCCAGCATAGAACTATACAGGGGAAGAAATGAAAAACTGTTTTTT.

The chain joins TRBV7-9 to TRBJ1-3, with D unclear. Per germline, CDR1 SEHNR and CDR2 FQNEAQ (reference sequence). This CDR3 is 13 amino acids long. V gave up 0 bases and J gave up 4 bases, with 4 bases separating them. The CDR3 DNA follows: TGTGCCAGCAGCTTAGCGCAGGGAAACACCATATATTTT. Its protein is CASSLAQGNTIYF. Variable domain in full (rest from reference TRBV7-9 and TRBJ1-3): DTGVSQNPRHKITKRGQNVTFRCDPISEHNRLYWYRQTLGQGPEFLTYFQNEAQLEKSRLLSDRFSAERPKGSFSTLEIQRTEQGDSAMYLCASSLAQGNTIYFGEGSWLTVV.

This chain uses TRBV10-1 with TRBJ2-2; the D gene is possibly TRBD1 (6 bases). This CDR3 spans 14 amino acids. The ends were cut back, 6 bases at V and 2 bases at J, with 10 bases in the middle. Germline assignment: CDR1 WNHNN and CDR2 SYGVQD (reference sequence). CDR3 loop: CASRRTANTGELFF. In DNA, the CDR3 is TGCGCCAGCAGAAGGACAGCTAACACCGGGGAGCTGTTTTTT.

This chain connects TRBV5-1 to TRBJ1-6, with TRBD1 matching over 8 bases. There are 14 residues in the CDR3. The germline gives CDR1 SGHRS, CDR2 YFSETQ. Unmatched junction bases numbered 6, after V lost 5 bases and J lost 8 bases. CDR3 residues: CASRGQGRDSPLHF. For the CDR3, the DNA is TGCGCCAGCAGAGGACAGGGTAGGGATTCACCCCTCCACTTT.

The chain couples TRBV6-4 to TRBJ2-3, with D possibly matching TRBD1 (5 bases). The CDR3 has 16 amino acids. V was shortened by 6 bases and J by 2 bases, with 18 bases between the two germline ends. Germline V gene lookup returns CDR1 MRHNA and CDR2 SNTAGT. CDR3 bases: TGTGCCAGCAGCCCAGGTCGGACAAGCTACACAGATACGCAGTATTTT. Amino acid sequence: CASSPGRTSYTDTQYF.

V usage is TRBV4-1 and J usage is TRBJ1-3; unclear D gene. The V end was cut by 1 base, the J end by 0 bases, with 13 bases between. This CDR3 spans 17 amino acids. Germline values: CDR1 MGHRA, CDR2 YSYEKL. CDR3 sequence: CASSQVVQIFSGNTIYF. The DNA for the CDR3 is TGCGCCAGCAGCCAAGTTGTCCAGATTTTCTCTGGAAACACCATATATTTT.

This clone occurred a few times. This sequence joins TRBV6-1 and TRBJ1-2; D is unclear. V was cut by 10 bases and J by 1 base, with 7 bases left in between. Germline CDR1 MNHNS, CDR2 SASEGT. This CDR3 region has 11 residues. The CDR3 bases are TGTGCCACGACACTTAACTATGGCTACACCTTC. Encoded protein: CATTLNYGYTF.

The chain uses TRBV20-1 and TRBJ2-5; no clear D. Looked up from germline, CDR1 is DFQATT and CDR2 is SNEGSKA (reference sequence). With 3 bases removed from V and 3 bases from J, the gap between germline ends came to 5 bases. This CDR3 has 11 residues. In DNA, the CDR3 is TGCAGTGCTAGTCCCGAAGAGACCCAGTACTTC. Residues: CSASPEETQYF.

The genes are TRBV6-1 and TRBJ1-1, with D unresolved. The CDR3 is 11 residues long. Germline values: CDR1 MNHNS, CDR2 SASEGT. V was pared by 7 bases and J by 10 bases, with 13 bases between. CDR3 DNA sequence: TGTGCCAGCATAGAGGGTAGACGAGCTTTCTTT. Its translation: CASIEGRRAFF.

The V call is TRBV30, the J call TRBJ2-3, with D hard to call. The length of the CDR3 is 12 residues. CDR1 is GTSNPN, CDR2 SVGIG, per germline (reference sequence). V was pared by 3 bases and J by 4 bases, with 8 bases between. The CDR3 is CAWSPDSDTQYF. CDR3 nucleotide sequence: TGTGCCTGGAGCCCAGACTCAGATACGCAGTATTTT.

The chain recombines TRBV11-3 with TRBJ2-2, with TRBD2 matching 9 bases. The CDR3 loop spans 17 amino acids. V lost 4 bases and J lost 6; bases outside the gene matches: 12. In germline, CDR1 is SGHNT, CDR2 YENEEA. In nucleotides, the CDR3 is TGTGCCAGCAGCTCATACCTTAGCGGGGGCGGCGCCGGGGAGCTGTTTTTT. Its protein is CASSSYLSGGGAGELFF.

This chain connects TRBV5-1 to TRBJ2-2; TRBD2 aligns across 8 bases. Germline V CDR1 and CDR2: SGHRS, YFSETQ. V lost 2 bases and J lost 5; bases outside the gene matches: 5. The CDR3 runs 15 residues. The CDR3 bases are TGCGCCAGCAGCTTTGAAGCGGGGGTGACCGGGGAGCTGTTTTTT. Protein: CASSFEAGVTGELFF.

The CDR3 is CSVEFTGYYGYTF. The CDR3 DNA reads as TGCAGCGTCGAATTTACAGGGTACTATGGCTACACCTTC. The V and J genes are TRBV29-1 and TRBJ1-2; perhaps TRBD1 as D (6 bases). V was shortened by 6 bases and J by 3 bases, with 14 bases between the two germline ends. Germline V gives CDR1 SQVTM, CDR2 ANQGSEA. There are 13 residues in the CDR3.

This sequence joins TRBV30 and TRBJ1-2; perhaps TRBD1 as D (5 bases). Trimming left V 4 bases short and J 8 bases short, with 14 bases between. The CDR3 length is 12 residues. The germline V gene has CDR1 GTSNPN and CDR2 SVGIG (reference sequence). CDR3 residues: CAWTVGARGYTF. CDR3 bases: TGTGCCTGGACGGTAGGGGCGCGGGGCTACACCTTC.

The genes are TRBV10-1 and TRBJ2-3; 8 positions agree with TRBD1. Trimming at V came to 3 bases and at J to 5 bases, leaving 4 bases not matched to a gene. Germline CDR1 reads WNHNN; CDR2 reads SYGVQD (reference sequence). This CDR3 comprises 14 residues. Here the CDR3 DNA reads TGCGCCAGCAGTGATTTACAGGGGGTAGATACGCAGTATTTT. This codes for CASSDLQGVDTQYF.